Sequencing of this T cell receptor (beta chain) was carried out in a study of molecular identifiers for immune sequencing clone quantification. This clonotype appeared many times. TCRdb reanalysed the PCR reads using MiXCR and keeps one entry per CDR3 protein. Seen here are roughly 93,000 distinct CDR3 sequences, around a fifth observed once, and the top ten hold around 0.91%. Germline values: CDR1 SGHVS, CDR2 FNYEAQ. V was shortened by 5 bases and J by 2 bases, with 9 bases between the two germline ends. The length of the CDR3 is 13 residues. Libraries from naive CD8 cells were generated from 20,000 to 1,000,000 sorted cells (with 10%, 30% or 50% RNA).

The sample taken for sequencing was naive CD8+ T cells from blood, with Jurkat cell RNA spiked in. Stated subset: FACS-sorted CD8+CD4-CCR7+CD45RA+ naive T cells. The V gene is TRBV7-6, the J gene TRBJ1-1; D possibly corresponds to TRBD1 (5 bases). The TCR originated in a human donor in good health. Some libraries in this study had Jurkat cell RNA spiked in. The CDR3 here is CASSLQDNTEAFF. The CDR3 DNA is TGTGCCAGCAGCCTACAGGACAACACTGAAGCTTTCTTT.